A selection of T cell receptor beta chains follows, all from one sample in a study of shared clonotypes between healthy human individuals. Sequencing used immunoSEQ multiplex PCR; TCRdb keeps in-frame clones, though not all of them. The data contain fewer than 2.5 million clones, 80% to 95% of them seen just once; the ten biggest clones take up 0.36%. The sequencing input was naive CD4+ T cells from PBMCs. These receptors came from a man aged 18 to 29 in good health. Some clones in this sample may be carry-over from other donors' samples. The CDR3 runs from the conserved cysteine through the conserved F or W. The D gene is left open where the match is weak. Rows give clone size only sometimes, using once, few, many, or a class for an expanded clone.

clone size: -
V gene: TRBV7-8
J gene: TRBJ2-3
D gene: TRBD1
CDR3 DNA: TGTGCCAGCAGCTCAACCCGGGACAGGGACACAGATACGCAGTATTTT
CDR3 protein: CASSSTRDRDTDTQYF

clone size: -
V gene: TRBV18
J gene: TRBJ2-7
D gene: -
CDR3 DNA: TGTGCCAGCTCACCAGGCTGGCATACTTCCTACGAGCAGTACTTC
CDR3 protein: CASSPGWHTSYEQYF

clone size: -
V gene: TRBV11-2
J gene: TRBJ2-4
D gene: -
CDR3 DNA: TGTGCCAGCAGCCCACGACAGACAGGAAACATTCAGTACTTC
CDR3 protein: CASSPRQTGNIQYF

clone size: -
V gene: TRBV25-1
J gene: TRBJ2-1
D gene: -
CDR3 DNA: TGTGCCAGCAGTCGGGGTAGCGTTTACAATGAGCAGTTCTTC
CDR3 protein: CASSRGSVYNEQFF

clone size: -
V gene: TRBV19
J gene: TRBJ2-7
D gene: TRBD2
CDR3 DNA: TGTGCCAGTAGTATTTGGAGACCGGGACTAGGTCGCGAGCAGTACTTC
CDR3 protein: CASSIWRPGLGREQYF

clone size: once
V gene: TRBV6-5
J gene: TRBJ2-1
D gene: TRBD2
CDR3 DNA: TGTGCCAGCATGAAAGCGGGAGGGCCGAGGAATGAGCAGTTCTTC
CDR3 protein: CASMKAGGPRNEQFF

clone size: -
V gene: TRBV29-1
J gene: TRBJ1-1
D gene: -
CDR3 DNA: TGCAGCGTTGGTTCATCGGGGGCCGAACTACTTACTGAAGCTTTCTTT
CDR3 protein: CSVGSSGAELLTEAFF

clone size: -
V gene: TRBV6-5
J gene: TRBJ2-2
D gene: TRBD1
CDR3 DNA: TGTGCCACCGGACAGGGTCGAAGGACCGGGGAGCTGTTTTTT
CDR3 protein: CATGQGRRTGELFF

clone size: -
V gene: TRBV28
J gene: TRBJ2-5
D gene: TRBD2
CDR3 DNA: TGTGCCAGCAGTCCGCTAGCGGGAGGGTCGGAGACCCAGTACTTC
CDR3 protein: CASSPLAGGSETQYF

clone size: once
V gene: TRBV27
J gene: TRBJ1-1
D gene: -
CDR3 DNA: TGTGCCAGCAGCCCCCTGGGCCGGGGGGAGACTGAAGCTTTCTTT
CDR3 protein: CASSPLGRGETEAFF

clone size: -
V gene: TRBV7-2
J gene: TRBJ1-4
D gene: TRBD1
CDR3 DNA: TGTGCCAGCAGCTTCACAGGGGGCGCGGGAAAACTGTTTTTT
CDR3 protein: CASSFTGGAGKLFF

clone size: -
V gene: TRBV12-5
J gene: TRBJ1-5
D gene: TRBD1
CDR3 DNA: TGTGCTAGTGGTAGGGGACAGGGCGCGAGCAATCAGCCCCAGCATTTT
CDR3 protein: CASGRGQGASNQPQHF

clone size: -
V gene: TRBV2
J gene: TRBJ1-4
D gene: TRBD1
CDR3 DNA: TGTGCCAGCAGAGGGACAGGGCGGAGCGAAAAACTGTTTTTT
CDR3 protein: CASRGTGRSEKLFF

clone size: -
V gene: TRBV28
J gene: TRBJ1-5
D gene: TRBD1
CDR3 DNA: TGTGCCAGCAGGACGCTTTTTAACAGGGGCCGTTACAATCAGCCCCAGCATTTT
CDR3 protein: CASRTLFNRGRYNQPQHF

clone size: -
V gene: TRBV6-4
J gene: TRBJ2-7
D gene: -
CDR3 DNA: TGTGCCAGCAGTGACTCGCATCGGGTAGCGAACGCCTACGAGCAGTACTTC
CDR3 protein: CASSDSHRVANAYEQYF

clone size: -
V gene: TRBV2
J gene: TRBJ2-5
D gene: TRBD1
CDR3 DNA: TGTGCCAGAAGACAGGGACAAGAGACCCAGTACTTC
CDR3 protein: CARRQGQETQYF

clone size: -
V gene: TRBV28
J gene: TRBJ2-3
D gene: TRBD1
CDR3 DNA: TGTGCCAGCAGGTTACAGGGGGGAGATACGCAGTATTTT
CDR3 protein: CASRLQGGDTQYF

clone size: -
V gene: TRBV9
J gene: TRBJ2-1
D gene: -
CDR3 DNA: TGTGCCAGCAGCGTATCGGCGTCTTCTGATGAGCAGTTCTTC
CDR3 protein: CASSVSASSDEQFF

clone size: once
V gene: TRBV29-1
J gene: TRBJ2-3
D gene: -
CDR3 DNA: TGCAGCGTTTCCGGGAGATTGAGAGATACGCAGTATTTT
CDR3 protein: CSVSGRLRDTQYF

clone size: few
V gene: TRBV10-1
J gene: TRBJ1-2
D gene: -
CDR3 DNA: TGCGCCAGCAGCCCTTTCGGACGGGAGGACTATGGCTACACCTTC
CDR3 protein: CASSPFGREDYGYTF

clone size: few
V gene: TRBV28
J gene: TRBJ1-5
D gene: TRBD1
CDR3 DNA: TGTGCCAGCAGCCGAGCTCGACAGGGTTGGGCGAATAATCAGCCCCAGCATTTT
CDR3 protein: CASSRARQGWANNQPQHF

clone size: -
V gene: TRBV6-1
J gene: TRBJ1-1
D gene: -
CDR3 DNA: TGTGCCAGCAGTGGAGTGGGACAGAACACTGAAGCTTTCTTT
CDR3 protein: CASSGVGQNTEAFF

clone size: -
V gene: TRBV28
J gene: TRBJ1-1
D gene: TRBD1
CDR3 DNA: TGTGCCAGCACCTACAGGGGGCACACTGAAGCTTTCTTT
CDR3 protein: CASTYRGHTEAFF

clone size: -
V gene: TRBV5-1
J gene: TRBJ2-3
D gene: -
CDR3 DNA: TGCGCCAGCAGCTTGGAGGCTAGCGACAAAGCGCAGTATTTT
CDR3 protein: CASSLEASDKAQYF

clone size: -
V gene: TRBV18
J gene: TRBJ1-1
D gene: -
CDR3 DNA: TGTGCCAGCTCCCAGTTGGATGGTGGCACTGAAGCTTTCTTT
CDR3 protein: CASSQLDGGTEAFF

clone size: -
V gene: TRBV15
J gene: TRBJ2-7
D gene: TRBD2
CDR3 DNA: TGTGCCACCAGTCCAGGACTAGCGGGAGAGTACGAGCAGTACTTC
CDR3 protein: CATSPGLAGEYEQYF

clone size: -
V gene: TRBV7-3
J gene: TRBJ1-1
D gene: -
CDR3 DNA: TGTGCCAGCAGCCAAAAGCGGAACACTGAAGCTTTCTTT
CDR3 protein: CASSQKRNTEAFF

clone size: -
V gene: TRBV7-2
J gene: TRBJ2-1
D gene: TRBD2
CDR3 DNA: TGTGCCAGCAGCTTAGCCGGGGACTACCTCCTCGAGCAGTTCTTC
CDR3 protein: CASSLAGDYLLEQFF

clone size: -
V gene: TRBV6-1
J gene: TRBJ1-1
D gene: -
CDR3 DNA: TGTGCCAGCAGTGAATTGACGGGCTGGGGCACTGAAGCTTTCTTT
CDR3 protein: CASSELTGWGTEAFF

clone size: -
V gene: TRBV6-6
J gene: TRBJ2-4
D gene: -
CDR3 DNA: TGTGCCAGCAGTCCCCTTGACATTCAGTACTTC
CDR3 protein: CASSPLDIQYF

clone size: once
V gene: TRBV2
J gene: TRBJ2-4
D gene: TRBD2
CDR3 DNA: TGTGCCAGCAGTGAAGGGACTAGCGGGAGGTTTCAGTACTTC
CDR3 protein: CASSEGTSGRFQYF

clone size: once
V gene: TRBV28
J gene: TRBJ1-5
D gene: TRBD1
CDR3 DNA: TGTGCCAGCAGTTTATCACAGGGGGCGCGGAGCAATCAGCCCCAGCATTTT
CDR3 protein: CASSLSQGARSNQPQHF

clone size: -
V gene: TRBV9
J gene: TRBJ2-2
D gene: TRBD2
CDR3 DNA: TGTGCCAGCAGCTCCCGGGGGAGCGGGAGGGGCGCCGGGGAGCTGTTTTTT
CDR3 protein: CASSSRGSGRGAGELFF

clone size: -
V gene: TRBV7-9
J gene: TRBJ1-4
D gene: -
CDR3 DNA: TGTGCCAGCAGTCTCCGGGACGGTAATGAAAAACTGTTTTTT
CDR3 protein: CASSLRDGNEKLFF

clone size: -
V gene: TRBV25-1
J gene: TRBJ2-7
D gene: -
CDR3 DNA: TGTGCCAGCAGTGAATCTGATTACGAGCAGTACTTC
CDR3 protein: CASSESDYEQYF

clone size: -
V gene: TRBV11-3
J gene: TRBJ2-1
D gene: TRBD2
CDR3 DNA: TGTGCCAGCAGCTTGCTAGCGGGAGGGCCTGGTAATGAGCAGTTCTTC
CDR3 protein: CASSLLAGGPGNEQFF

clone size: -
V gene: TRBV19
J gene: TRBJ2-3
D gene: TRBD2
CDR3 DNA: TGTGCCAGTAGCCTCGGGAGGGCCGTCCGTACAGATACGCAGTATTTT
CDR3 protein: CASSLGRAVRTDTQYF

clone size: -
V gene: TRBV5-4
J gene: TRBJ2-3
D gene: -
CDR3 DNA: TGTGCCAGCAGCTTGAGTCTATGGGGCACAGATACGCAGTATTTT
CDR3 protein: CASSLSLWGTDTQYF

clone size: -
V gene: TRBV2
J gene: TRBJ1-4
D gene: -
CDR3 DNA: TGTGCCAGCAGTGTGAGGACTCAGAATGAAAAACTGTTTTTT
CDR3 protein: CASSVRTQNEKLFF

clone size: -
V gene: TRBV18
J gene: TRBJ2-4
D gene: -
CDR3 DNA: TGTGCCAGCTCACCACCGGTATTTTCCAAAAACATTCAGTACTTC
CDR3 protein: CASSPPVFSKNIQYF

clone size: once
V gene: TRBV2
J gene: TRBJ2-3
D gene: -
CDR3 DNA: TGTGCCAGCAGTGAACTCAGGGCCACAGATACGCAGTATTTT
CDR3 protein: CASSELRATDTQYF

clone size: -
V gene: TRBV7-9
J gene: TRBJ2-7
D gene: -
CDR3 DNA: TGTGCCAGCAGCTTTCAGGCGGAAAGGGGGGAGCAGTACTTC
CDR3 protein: CASSFQAERGEQYF

clone size: -
V gene: TRBV6-5
J gene: TRBJ2-1
D gene: TRBD2
CDR3 DNA: TGTGCCAGCAGTTACCGGACTAGCCTCAATGAGCAGTTCTTC
CDR3 protein: CASSYRTSLNEQFF

clone size: -
V gene: TRBV5-1
J gene: TRBJ2-1
D gene: TRBD2
CDR3 DNA: TGCGCCAGCAGCTCGGTGACTAGCGGGAGGTCGTTGCAGTTCTTC
CDR3 protein: CASSSVTSGRSLQFF

clone size: -
V gene: TRBV6-5
J gene: TRBJ1-1
D gene: -
CDR3 DNA: TGTGCCAGCAGTTCTCTGACGGGGCAGAGGTACACTGAAGCTTTCTTT
CDR3 protein: CASSSLTGQRYTEAFF

clone size: -
V gene: TRBV5-1
J gene: TRBJ1-2
D gene: TRBD1
CDR3 DNA: TGCGCCAGCAGCTTGGGGACAGGGCAAGTCAACTATGGCTACACCTTC
CDR3 protein: CASSLGTGQVNYGYTF

clone size: -
V gene: TRBV5-1
J gene: TRBJ1-2
D gene: -
CDR3 DNA: TGCGCCAGCAGCGACACGACGGGGTACACCTTC
CDR3 protein: CASSDTTGYTF

clone size: -
V gene: TRBV9
J gene: TRBJ1-3
D gene: -
CDR3 DNA: TGTGCCAGCAGCGGGGACACCCGCTCTGGAAACACCATATATTTT
CDR3 protein: CASSGDTRSGNTIYF

clone size: -
V gene: TRBV14
J gene: TRBJ2-5
D gene: -
CDR3 DNA: TGTGCCAGCAGCCAAGTAGGTAGCCAAGAGACCCAGTACTTC
CDR3 protein: CASSQVGSQETQYF

clone size: -
V gene: TRBV19
J gene: TRBJ2-4
D gene: TRBD2
CDR3 DNA: TGTGCCGGTAAAAAAAGAAGCGGGAGTTGCTCGACGGGCTCCCAAAACATTCAGTACTTC
CDR3 protein: CAGKKRSGSCSTGSQNIQYF

clone size: few
V gene: TRBV4-1
J gene: TRBJ1-4
D gene: TRBD1
CDR3 DNA: TGCGCCAGCAGCCCCCAGGGGGTTACTGAAAAACTGTTTTTT
CDR3 protein: CASSPQGVTEKLFF